This TCR beta chain is drawn from a study of cytomegalovirus exposure and HLA in healthy donors. Study background: For the roughly 400 genotyped donors, roughly 80% fell within the Caucasian-associated ancestry cluster.

General study points: Most CMV-associated TCR beta chains were later found to appear HLA-restricted.

The PCR contained 60 Vbeta and 13 Jbeta primers. Only in-frame clones appear in the TCRdb table, and some are missing; sequencing was by immunoSEQ multiplex PCR. The sample data list around 53,000 clones. Turning to this clone: Its matching antigen is unknown.

The sequence was collected from a man aged 18-30 years in good health and CMV-seropositive. The specimen sequenced was PBMCs.

In DNA form, the CDR3 reads TGCGCCAGCAGCCCGCGGACAGGGAACAATCAGCCCCAGCATTTT. It codes for CASSPRTGNNQPQHF. The chain recombines TRBV5-1 with TRBJ1-5; 8 bases map to TRBD1. The CDR3 sequence is 15 residues long. Germline assignment: CDR1 SGHRS and CDR2 YFSETQ. Trimming cost V 4 bases and J 3 bases; bases outside gene matches: 6.